This T cell receptor beta chain derives from a study of preoperative IRX-2 immunotherapy in early breast cancer (dated by TCRdb to the late 2010s). Per the germline V gene (reference sequence), LNHDA is the CDR1 and SQIVND is the CDR2. From its cysteine to its phenylalanine, the CDR3 spans 14 amino acids. Of the read, only the CDR3 DNA is kept; its 42 bases are in frame from base 1. At the junction V is shortened by 4 bases and J by 2 bases, with 12 bases in between. The sample holds one count of this clone. Which antigen it targets is not known. The record has no base qualities; no much larger clone is one base away. The treatment or condition label of this sample denotes: preoperative locoregional IRX-2 cytokine immunotherapy. The samples were obtained from a phase Ib study that tested preoperative, locoregional IRX-2 cytokine immunotherapy designed to prime immune responses. Before surgery, IRX-2 was given to the donors, who were patients with early-stage breast cancer.

Preparation of the library involved the immunoSEQ multiplex PCR assay. TCRdb's version of the immuneACCESS table is confined to in-frame rearrangements and falls short of the full clone set. An unresolved V gene accounts for under half of the shortfall where checked; the remainder is of unknown origin. Within this sample are more than 25,000 clones, with around 89% of them counted one time only. The ten largest clones take up 9.8% of the sample. The sample here was taken from a patient treated with IRX-2 immunotherapy. This sequence originates from a human donor with breast cancer. The rearrangement combines TRBV19 with TRBJ2-7; TRBD1 might be the D gene, on 6 matching bases. Read as DNA, the sequence is TGTGCCAGTAGTAAACCGGGACAAGCCTACGAGCAGTACTTC. It codes for CASSKPGQAYEQYF.